The clone carrying this T cell receptor beta chain has a count of ten or more. Antigen specificity is unknown. V was pared by 0 bases and J by 3 bases, with 17 bases between. Germline lookup yields CDR1 MGHRA and CDR2 YSYEKL. This CDR3 spans 17 amino acids. The data were obtained in a study of T-cell memory formation after mild COVID-19. TCRdb processed the 5' RACE reads anew with MiXCR; each CDR3 protein has one entry. The sample lists 200,000 to 250,000 distinct CDR3 sequences; over 7.5% were seen once. Study-wide points: Day 15 to 85 contracting clones showed balanced CD4/CD8; later expanders leaned CD4+. Those CD4+ clones that contracted were mainly in CM and EM (CD8+ ones in EMRA). Pre-infection memory carried some responding clones, suggesting that cross-reactive memory joined.

This chain joins TRBV4-1 and TRBJ1-2; TRBD1 might be the D (6 bases). The TCR comes from a man between 18 and 35 years old who had mild COVID-19 (a few samples of this study predate the infection). Cell type and time point are not known. Sequenced: PBMCs or a T cell subset sorted from them (not recorded which). The CDR3 bases are TGCGCCAGCAGCCAAGATTTTACCGGGGGCGCCGACTATGGCTACACCTTC. Its translation is CASSQDFTGGADYGYTF.